The clone carrying this TCR beta chain was counted a single time. Its antigen is not known. This sample is part of a study of cytomegalovirus exposure and HLA in healthy donors. Study summary: Among the 350 to 500 donors who were genotyped, 81% fell in the genetic ancestry cluster that is associated with self-reported Caucasian donors.

General study points: The authors later linked a missense DCLRE1C variant to TCR beta V- and J-gene trimming. In a later analysis, specific HLA alleles were associated with some 16,000 TCR beta sequences at a 0.05 false discovery rate. More clonal expansion characterized HLA-associated TCR beta chains than equally common others in a later analysis.

Primers included in the PCR were 60 Vbeta and 13 Jbeta primers. Sequenced by immunoSEQ multiplex PCR; TCRdb stores in-frame clones only, minus some. The sample holds more than 110,000 clones, 80% seen once. Germline V gene sequence: CDR1 MGHRA, CDR2 YSYEKL. V was pared by 8 bases and J by 5 bases, with 8 bases between. This CDR3 has 11 residues. The sequence came from a male donor in good health and CMV-seronegative. The rearrangement joins TRBV4-1 to TRBJ2-3, with D perhaps matching TRBD1 (5 bases). Specimen: PBMCs. In DNA form, the CDR3 reads TGCGCCAGCGGGGCGTTAGATACGCAGTATTTT. Translation gives CASGALDTQYF.